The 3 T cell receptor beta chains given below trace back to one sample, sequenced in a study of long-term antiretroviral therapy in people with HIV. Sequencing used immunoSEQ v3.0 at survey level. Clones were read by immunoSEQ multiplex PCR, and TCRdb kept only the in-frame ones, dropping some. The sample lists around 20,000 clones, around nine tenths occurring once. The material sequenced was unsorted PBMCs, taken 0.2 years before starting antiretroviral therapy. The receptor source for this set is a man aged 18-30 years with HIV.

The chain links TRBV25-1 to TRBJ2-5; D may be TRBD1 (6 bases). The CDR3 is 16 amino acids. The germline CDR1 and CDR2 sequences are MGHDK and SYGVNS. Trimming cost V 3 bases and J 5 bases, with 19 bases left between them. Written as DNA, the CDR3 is TGTGCCAGCAGTGAGGGGCGAGGGGGTTTTCATGAGACCCAGTACTTC. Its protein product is CASSEGRGGFHETQYF. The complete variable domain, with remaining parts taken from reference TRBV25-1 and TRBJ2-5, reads EADIYQTPRYLVIGTGKKITLECSQTMGHDKMYWYQQDPGMELHLIHYSYGVNSTEKGDLSSESTVSRIRTEHFPLTLESARPSHTSQYLCASSEGRGGFHETQYFGPGTRLLVL.

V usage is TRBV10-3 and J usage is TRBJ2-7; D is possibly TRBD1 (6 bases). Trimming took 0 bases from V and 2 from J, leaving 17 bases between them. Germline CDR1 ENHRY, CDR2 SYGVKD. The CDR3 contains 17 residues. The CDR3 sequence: CAISESTTGTKAYEQYF. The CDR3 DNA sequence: TGTGCCATCAGTGAGTCAACTACCGGGACAAAGGCCTACGAGCAGTACTTC.

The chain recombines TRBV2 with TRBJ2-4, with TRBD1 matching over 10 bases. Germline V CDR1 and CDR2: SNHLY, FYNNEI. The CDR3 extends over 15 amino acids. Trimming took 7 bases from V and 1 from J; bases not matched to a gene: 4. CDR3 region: CASTGQGVAKNIQYF. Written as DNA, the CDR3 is TGTGCCAGCACCGGACAGGGGGTCGCCAAAAACATTCAGTACTTC.